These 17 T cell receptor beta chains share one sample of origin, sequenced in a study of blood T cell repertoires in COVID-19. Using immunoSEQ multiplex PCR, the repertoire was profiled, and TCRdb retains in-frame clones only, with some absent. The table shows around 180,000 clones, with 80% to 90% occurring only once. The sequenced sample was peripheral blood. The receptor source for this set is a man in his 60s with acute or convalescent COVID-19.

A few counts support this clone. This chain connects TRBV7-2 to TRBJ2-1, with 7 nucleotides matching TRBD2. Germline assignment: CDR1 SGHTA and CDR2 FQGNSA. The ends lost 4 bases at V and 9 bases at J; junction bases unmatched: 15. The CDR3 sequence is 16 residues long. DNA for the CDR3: TGTGCCAGCAGCTCCCGCCCGGGACTAATAGTTGGTGAGCAGTTCTTC. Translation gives CASSSRPGLIVGEQFF. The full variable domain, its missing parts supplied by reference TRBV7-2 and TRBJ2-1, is GAGVSQSPSNKVTEKGKDVELRCDPISGHTALYWYRQSLGQGLEFLIYFQGNSAPDKSGLPSDRFSAERTGGSVSTLTIQRTQQEDSAVYLCASSSRPGLIVGEQFFGPGTRLTVL.

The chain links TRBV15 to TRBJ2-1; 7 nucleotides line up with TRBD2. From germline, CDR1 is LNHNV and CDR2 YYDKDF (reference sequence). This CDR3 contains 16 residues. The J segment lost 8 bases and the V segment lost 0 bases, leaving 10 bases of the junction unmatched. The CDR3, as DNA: TGTGCCACCAGCAGAGATCGGGGGGTTGGTGTGCATGAGCAGTTCTTC. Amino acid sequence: CATSRDRGVGVHEQFF. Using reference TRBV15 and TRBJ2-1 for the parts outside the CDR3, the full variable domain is DAMVIQNPRYQVTQFGKPVTLSCSQTLNHNVMYWYQQKSSQAPKLLFHYYDKDFNNEADTPDNFQSRRPNTSFCFLDIRSPGLGDTAMYLCATSRDRGVGVHEQFFGPGTRLTVL.

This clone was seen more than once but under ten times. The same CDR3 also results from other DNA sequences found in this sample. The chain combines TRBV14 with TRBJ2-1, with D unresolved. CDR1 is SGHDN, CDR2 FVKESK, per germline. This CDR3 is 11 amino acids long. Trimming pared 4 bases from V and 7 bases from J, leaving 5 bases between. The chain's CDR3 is CASSPGNEQFF. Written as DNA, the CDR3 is TGTGCCAGCAGCCCAGGTAATGAGCAGTTCTTC.

CDR3 bases: TGTGCCAGCACCTGGTCGAGAGGAGGAGAGACCCAGTACTTC. Translation gives CASTWSRGGETQYF. V and J are TRBV2 and TRBJ2-5; possibly TRBD2 for D (5 bases). V was shortened by 7 bases and J by 4 bases, with 16 bases between the two germline ends. The CDR3 runs to 14 residues. Germline loops: CDR1 SNHLY, CDR2 FYNNEI.

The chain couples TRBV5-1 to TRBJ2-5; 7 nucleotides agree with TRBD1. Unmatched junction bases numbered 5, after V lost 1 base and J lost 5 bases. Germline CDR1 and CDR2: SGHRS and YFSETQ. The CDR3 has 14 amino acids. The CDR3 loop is CASSLRDSSETQYF. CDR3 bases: TGCGCCAGCAGCTTGCGGGACAGCTCGGAGACCCAGTACTTC.

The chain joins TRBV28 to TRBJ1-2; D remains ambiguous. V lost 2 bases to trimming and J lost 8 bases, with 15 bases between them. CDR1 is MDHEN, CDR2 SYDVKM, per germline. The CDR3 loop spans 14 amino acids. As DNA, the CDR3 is TGTGCCAGCAGTTTAGAAGCCTCCATCCGGGGCTACACCTTC. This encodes CASSLEASIRGYTF.

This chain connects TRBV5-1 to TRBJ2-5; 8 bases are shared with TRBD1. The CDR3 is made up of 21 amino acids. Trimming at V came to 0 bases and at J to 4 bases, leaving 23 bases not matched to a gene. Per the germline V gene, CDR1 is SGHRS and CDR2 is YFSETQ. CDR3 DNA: TGCGCCAGCAGCTTGGCCCTGAAACCCGGACAGGGAACCCGACGAGGAGAGACCCAGTACTTC. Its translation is CASSLALKPGQGTRRGETQYF. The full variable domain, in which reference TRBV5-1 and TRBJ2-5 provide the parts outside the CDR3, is KAGVTQTPRYLIKTRGQQVTLSCSPISGHRSVSWYQQTPGQGLQFLFEYFSETQRNKGNFPGRFSGRQFSNSRSEMNVSTLELGDSALYLCASSLALKPGQGTRRGETQYFGPGTRLLVL.

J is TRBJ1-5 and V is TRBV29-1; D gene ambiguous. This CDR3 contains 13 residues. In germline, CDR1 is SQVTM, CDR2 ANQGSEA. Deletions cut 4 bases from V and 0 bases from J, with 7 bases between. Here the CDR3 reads CSVGVYSNQPQHF. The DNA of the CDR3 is TGCAGCGTTGGTGTTTATAGCAATCAGCCCCAGCATTTT. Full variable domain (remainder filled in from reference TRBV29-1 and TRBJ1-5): SAVISQKPSRDICQRGTSLTIQCQVDSQVTMMFWYRQQPGQSLTLIATANQGSEATYESGFVIDKFPISRPNLTFSTLTVSNMSPEDSSIYLCSVGVYSNQPQHFGDGTRLSIL.

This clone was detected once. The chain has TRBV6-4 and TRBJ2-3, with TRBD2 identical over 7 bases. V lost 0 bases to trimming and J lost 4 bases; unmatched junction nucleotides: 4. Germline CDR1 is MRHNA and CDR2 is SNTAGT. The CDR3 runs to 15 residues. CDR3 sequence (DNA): TGTGCCAGCAGTGACTCTAGGGGAGGGGCAGATACGCAGTATTTT. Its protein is CASSDSRGGADTQYF.

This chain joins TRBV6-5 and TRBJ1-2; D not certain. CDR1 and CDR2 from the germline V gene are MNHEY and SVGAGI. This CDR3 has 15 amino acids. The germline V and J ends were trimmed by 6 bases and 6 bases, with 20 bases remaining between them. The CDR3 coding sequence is TGTGCCAGCAGCCTCCGGCGGGAAGCTACTAATGGCTACACCTTC. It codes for CASSLRREATNGYTF.

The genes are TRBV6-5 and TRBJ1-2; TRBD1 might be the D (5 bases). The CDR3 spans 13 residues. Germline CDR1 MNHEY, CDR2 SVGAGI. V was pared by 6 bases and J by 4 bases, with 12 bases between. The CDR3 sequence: CASSFDSSYGYTF. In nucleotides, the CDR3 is TGTGCCAGCAGCTTCGACAGCTCCTATGGCTACACCTTC.

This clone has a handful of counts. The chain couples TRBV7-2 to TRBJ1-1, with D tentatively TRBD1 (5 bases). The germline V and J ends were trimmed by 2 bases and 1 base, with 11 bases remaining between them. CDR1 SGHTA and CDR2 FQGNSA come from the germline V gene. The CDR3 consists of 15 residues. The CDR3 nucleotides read TGTGCCAGCAGCTTATGGAGGGGAGAGAACACTGAAGCTTTCTTT. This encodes CASSLWRGENTEAFF.

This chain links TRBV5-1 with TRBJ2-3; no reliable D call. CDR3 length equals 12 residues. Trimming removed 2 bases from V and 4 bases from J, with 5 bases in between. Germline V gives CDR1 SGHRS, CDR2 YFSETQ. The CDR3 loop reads CASSFSSDTQYF. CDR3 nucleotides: TGCGCCAGCAGCTTTAGTTCAGATACGCAGTATTTT.

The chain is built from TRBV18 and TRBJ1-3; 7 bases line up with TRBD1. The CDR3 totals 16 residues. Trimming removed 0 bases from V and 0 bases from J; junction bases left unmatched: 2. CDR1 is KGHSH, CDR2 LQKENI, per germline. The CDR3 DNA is TGTGCCAGCTCACCACCGGGACAGAACTCTGGAAACACCATATATTTT. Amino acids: CASSPPGQNSGNTIYF.

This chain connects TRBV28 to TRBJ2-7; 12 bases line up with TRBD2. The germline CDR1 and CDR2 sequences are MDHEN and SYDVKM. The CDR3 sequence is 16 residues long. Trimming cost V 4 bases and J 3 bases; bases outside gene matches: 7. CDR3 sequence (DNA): TGTGCCAGCAGTTCCCCTAGCGGGAGGGGGGGCTACGAGCAGTACTTC. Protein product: CASSSPSGRGGYEQYF.

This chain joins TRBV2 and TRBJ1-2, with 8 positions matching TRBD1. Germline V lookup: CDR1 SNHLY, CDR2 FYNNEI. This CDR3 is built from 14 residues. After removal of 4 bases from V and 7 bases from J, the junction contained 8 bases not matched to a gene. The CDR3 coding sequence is TGTGCCAGCAGTGGGCAGGACAGGGTCGGTGGCTACACCTTC. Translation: CASSGQDRVGGYTF. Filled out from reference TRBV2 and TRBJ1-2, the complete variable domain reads EPEVTQTPSHQVTQMGQEVILRCVPISNHLYFYWYRQILGQKVEFLVSFYNNEISEKSEIFDDQFSVERPDGSNFTLKIRSTKLEDSAMYFCASSGQDRVGGYTFGSGTRLTVV.

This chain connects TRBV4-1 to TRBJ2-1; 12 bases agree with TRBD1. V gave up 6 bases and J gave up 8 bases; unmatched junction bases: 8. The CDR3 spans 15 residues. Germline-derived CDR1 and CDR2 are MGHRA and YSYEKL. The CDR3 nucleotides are TGCGCCAGCAGACCCGGGACAGGGGGCGTAGATGAGCAGTTCTTC. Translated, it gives CASRPGTGGVDEQFF.